This T cell receptor (beta chain) was identified during a study of cytomegalovirus exposure and HLA in healthy donors. Study findings and constraints: Testing in vitro showed a few CMV-associated chains specific for CMV antigens. Associated with cytomegalovirus, according to the listing, were around 160 TCR beta chains.

The CDR3 totals 16 residues. Germline values: CDR1 SGHRS, CDR2 YFSETQ. V shed 0 bases and J shed 4 bases, with 16 bases lying between them. A note on this clone: The antigen is not known.

Profiling relied on immunoSEQ multiplex PCR, and the TCRdb table lists in-frame clones only, not all of them. The data hold 100,000 to 150,000 clones, with 89% observed a single time. The specimen sequenced was PBMCs. The clonotype comes from a young woman in good health and CMV-seronegative. V gene TRBV5-1 combines with J gene TRBJ1-2; D is ambiguous. The CDR3 coding sequence is TGCGCCAGCAGCTTGGAGGAAGGAACACAGCTCTATGGCTACACCTTC. Its protein is CASSLEEGTQLYGYTF.